Here is one T cell receptor beta chain with its context. Its antigen is unidentified. Early memory CD8+ T cells that were CCR7+ PD-1+ TIGIT+ and had exhausted-like traits were the TPEX cells. Negative magnetic selection enriched total CD8+ T cells. The CDR3 covers 13 residues. This sample was taken from a study of human CD8 memory T cell subsets. General study results and limits: The T cell repertoires of the stem-like memory and precursor exhausted subsets exhibited minimal overlap with one another.

Production of TCR beta libraries used UMI-labeled 5' RACE as the method. Authors' analysis steps: Each of the TCR beta libraries had somewhere between about 3,000 and 20,000 functional CDR3 beta clonotypes in it. TCRdb re-called the 5' RACE reads and shows each CDR3 protein once, DNA omitted. The V and J calls come from TCRdb's annotation, not from the publication. The specimen's table records thousands of distinct CDR3 sequences. The V gene is TRBV12-3 or TRBV12-4, the J gene TRBJ1-2. The origin of this receptor is a human donor in good health. The specimen sequenced was CD8+ T cells from PBMCs. CDR3 amino acids: CASSKTDIYGYTF.